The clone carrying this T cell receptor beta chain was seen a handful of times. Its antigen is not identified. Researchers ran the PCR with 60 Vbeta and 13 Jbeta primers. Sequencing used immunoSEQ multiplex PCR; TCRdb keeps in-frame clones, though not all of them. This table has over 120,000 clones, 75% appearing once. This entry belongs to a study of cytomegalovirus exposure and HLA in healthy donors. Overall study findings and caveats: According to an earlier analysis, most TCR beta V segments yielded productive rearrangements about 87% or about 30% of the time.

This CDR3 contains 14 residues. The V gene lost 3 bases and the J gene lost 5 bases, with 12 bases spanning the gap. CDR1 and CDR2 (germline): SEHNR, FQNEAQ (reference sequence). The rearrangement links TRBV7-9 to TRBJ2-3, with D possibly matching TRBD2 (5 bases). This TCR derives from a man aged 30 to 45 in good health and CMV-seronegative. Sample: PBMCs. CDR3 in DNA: TGTGCCAGCAGCTTTGGCTCTCGGGGAGATACGCAGTATTTT. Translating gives CASSFGSRGDTQYF.